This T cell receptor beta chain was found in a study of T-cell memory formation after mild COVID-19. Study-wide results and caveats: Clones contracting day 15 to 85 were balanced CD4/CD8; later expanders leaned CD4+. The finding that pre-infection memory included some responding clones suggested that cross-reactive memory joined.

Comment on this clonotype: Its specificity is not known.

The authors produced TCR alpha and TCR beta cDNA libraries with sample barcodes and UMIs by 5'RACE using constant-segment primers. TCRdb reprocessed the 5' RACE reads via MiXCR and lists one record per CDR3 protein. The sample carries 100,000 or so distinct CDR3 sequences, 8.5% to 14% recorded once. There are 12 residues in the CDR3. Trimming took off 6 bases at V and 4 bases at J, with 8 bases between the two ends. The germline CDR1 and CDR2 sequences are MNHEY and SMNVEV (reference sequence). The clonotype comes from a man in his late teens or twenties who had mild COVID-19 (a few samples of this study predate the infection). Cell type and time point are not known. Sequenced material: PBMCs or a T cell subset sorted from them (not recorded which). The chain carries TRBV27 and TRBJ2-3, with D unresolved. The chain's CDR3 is CASSWTSDTQYF. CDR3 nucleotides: TGTGCCAGCAGCTGGACCTCAGATACGCAGTATTTT.